The 19 T cell receptor beta chains below were found in one sample sequenced in a study of cytomegalovirus exposure and HLA in healthy donors. PCR involved 60 Vbeta and 13 Jbeta primers. The table came from immunoSEQ multiplex PCR; TCRdb's copy has only in-frame clones and leaves some out. The data show about 150,000 clones, around 87% seen once. Sequencing used PBMCs. The origin of the receptors is a woman in her 30s in good health and CMV-seronegative.

The chain carries TRBV2 and TRBJ2-7; no firm D call. Trimming took 4 bases from V and 4 from J, leaving 8 bases between them. There are 12 residues in the CDR3. Germline assignment: CDR1 SNHLY and CDR2 FYNNEI. The CDR3 reads CASSVPEYEQYF. The CDR3 nucleotides read TGTGCCAGCAGTGTTCCAGAATACGAGCAGTACTTC.

The V and J genes are TRBV9 and TRBJ1-2, with TRBD1 matching 10 bases. Germline V gene sequence: CDR1 SGDLS, CDR2 YYNGEE. The CDR3 runs to 14 residues. Trimming at V came to 5 bases and at J to 2 bases, leaving 3 bases not matched to a gene. As DNA, the CDR3 is TGTGCCAGCAGTCGACAGGGGGCGAACTATGGCTACACCTTC. Translation: CASSRQGANYGYTF.

The chain combines TRBV7-8 with TRBJ2-1; TRBD2 matches at 10 bases. The germline CDR1 and CDR2 sequences are SGHVS and FQNEAQ. The CDR3 covers 15 residues. V was pared by 1 base and J by 8 bases, with 5 bases of the junction left unmatched. This chain's CDR3 is CASSLGLAGAYEQFF. CDR3 DNA: TGTGCCAGCAGCTTAGGGCTAGCGGGAGCTTATGAGCAGTTCTTC.

This chain joins TRBV5-1 and TRBJ2-3; TRBD2 might be the D (5 bases). Germline loops: CDR1 SGHRS, CDR2 YFSETQ. Trimming pared 6 bases from V and 5 bases from J, leaving 16 bases between. The CDR3 has 14 residues. The CDR3 DNA reads TGCGCCAGCAAAGGGATTAGCGAGGGAGATACGCAGTATTTT. This sequence encodes CASKGISEGDTQYF.

The chain recombines TRBV28 with TRBJ2-7; 13 bases align to TRBD2. Germline CDR1 MDHEN, CDR2 SYDVKM. After removal of 3 bases from V and 2 bases from J, the junction contained 4 bases not matched to a gene. The CDR3 is made up of 16 amino acids. The DNA for the CDR3 is TGTGCCAGCAGTTTGTACGGGACTAGCGGGGCCTACGAGCAGTACTTC. Residues: CASSLYGTSGAYEQYF.

J is TRBJ2-7 and V is TRBV7-9; weak D call: TRBD2 (5 bases). Germline CDR1 reads SEHNR; CDR2 reads FQNEAQ (reference sequence). V was trimmed by 5 bases and J by 2 bases, leaving 13 bases between them. This CDR3 region has 14 residues. The CDR3 loop is CASSRGGGPYEQYF. The CDR3 DNA reads TGTGCCAGCAGCCGGGGTGGAGGACCCTACGAGCAGTACTTC.

The chain recombines TRBV30 with TRBJ1-1; perhaps TRBD1 as D (6 bases). The V and J ends lost 4 bases and 0 bases respectively, with 9 bases between them. This CDR3 is 13 amino acids long. CDR1 GTSNPN and CDR2 SVGIG come from the germline V gene (reference sequence). CDR3 sequence (DNA): TGTGCCTGGAAGACAGGAGTGAACACTGAAGCTTTCTTT. Encoded protein: CAWKTGVNTEAFF.

The chain couples TRBV28 to TRBJ1-1; D may be TRBD1 (6 bases). Per germline, CDR1 MDHEN and CDR2 SYDVKM. This CDR3 has 14 residues. Trimming stripped 6 bases from V and 0 bases from J, with 11 bases between. The CDR3 region is CASRGGQLNTEAFF. In nucleotides, the CDR3 is TGTGCCAGCAGAGGCGGACAGCTGAACACTGAAGCTTTCTTT.

The chain carries TRBV5-4 and TRBJ2-7, with D possibly TRBD1 on 5 matching bases. V lost 0 bases and J 7 bases, leaving 11 bases between the germline ends. Looked up from germline, CDR1 is SGHNT and CDR2 is YYREEE (reference sequence). The CDR3 is 13 residues long. CDR3 loop: CASSLGRPGEQYF. CDR3 DNA: TGTGCCAGCAGCTTGGGACGCCCAGGGGAGCAGTACTTC.

V usage is TRBV6-1 and J usage is TRBJ2-5; 11 bases match TRBD2. Looked up from germline, CDR1 is MNHNS and CDR2 is SASEGT. This CDR3 comprises 15 residues. Unmatched junction bases numbered 4, after V lost 3 bases and J lost 4 bases. CDR3 nucleotide sequence: TGTGCCAGCAGTGATCTTCTAGCGGGGGGAGAGACCCAGTACTTC. This gives the protein CASSDLLAGGETQYF.

In DNA form, the CDR3 reads TGTGCCAGCAGTTACCGGGGGACCGCCGGGGATACGCAGTATTTT. It yields the protein CASSYRGTAGDTQYF. The chain carries TRBV6-5 and TRBJ2-3, with a possible D match to TRBD2 (6 bases). The germline CDR1 and CDR2 sequences are MNHEY and SVGAGI. Trimming left V 2 bases short and J 6 bases short, with 15 bases between. The CDR3 contains 15 residues.

The rearrangement links TRBV19 to TRBJ1-6; D is undetermined. The CDR3 covers 15 residues. Trimming pared 3 bases from V and 6 bases from J, leaving 12 bases between. CDR1 LNHDA and CDR2 SQIVND come from the germline V gene (reference sequence). The CDR3 is CASSIFSPSNSPLHF. CDR3 nucleotide sequence: TGTGCCAGTAGTATCTTCAGTCCTTCTAATTCACCCCTCCACTTT.

This clone was observed a few times. The rearrangement links TRBV4-3 to TRBJ1-3; D may be TRBD1 (6 bases). The germline CDR1 and CDR2 sequences are LGHNA and YSLEER. V lost 4 bases to trimming and J lost 5 bases, with 18 bases between them. The CDR3 has 16 residues. CDR3 sequence reads: CASSPGRGGRRNTIYF. The CDR3 DNA reads TGCGCCAGCAGCCCAGGTAGGGGGGGCCGACGAAACACCATATATTTT.

The chain is built from TRBV5-1 and TRBJ2-1; 10 nucleotides agree with TRBD2. Germline assignment: CDR1 SGHRS and CDR2 YFSETQ. The CDR3 length is 16 residues. The trim removed 2 bases at V and 6 bases at J, leaving 8 bases unmatched. The CDR3 coding sequence is TGCGCCAGCAGCTTCGTGGGACTAGCGCGCCTCAATGAGCAGTTCTTC. Protein sequence: CASSFVGLARLNEQFF.

The chain joins TRBV27 to TRBJ1-4; 7 bases are a match to TRBD1. The CDR3 spans 14 residues. Germline CDR1 MNHEY, CDR2 SMNVEV (reference sequence). V was pared by 4 bases and J by 5 bases, with 4 bases of the junction left unmatched. CDR3 nucleotides: TGTGCCAGCAGTTCCGGGACAGAGAATGAAAAACTGTTTTTT. As protein: CASSSGTENEKLFF.

The J gene is TRBJ2-5, the V gene TRBV18, with TRBD2 identical over 8 bases. The CDR3 consists of 16 residues. Losses at the gene ends were 3 bases for V and 5 bases for J; bases not matched to a gene: 11. The germline V gene has CDR1 KGHSH and CDR2 LQKENI. The CDR3 DNA follows: TGTGCCAGCTCACCCTCGCTAGCGGGCTTCGCGGAGACCCAGTACTTC. As protein: CASSPSLAGFAETQYF.

The V call is TRBV5-6, the J call TRBJ2-3; a weak D match, TRBD1 (7 bases). Deletions cut 4 bases from V and 0 bases from J, with 21 bases between. The CDR3 length is 18 residues. The germline CDR1 and CDR2 sequences are SGHDT and YYEEEE. CDR3 residues: CASSPGGWGFASTDTQYF. In DNA form, the CDR3 reads TGTGCCAGCAGCCCAGGGGGGTGGGGGTTCGCCAGCACAGATACGCAGTATTTT.

The gene calls are TRBV9 and TRBJ2-1; 8 bases agree with TRBD2. The CDR3 runs to 16 residues. The trim removed 4 bases at V and 5 bases at J, leaving 11 bases unmatched. Germline V gene sequence: CDR1 SGDLS, CDR2 YYNGEE. DNA of the CDR3: TGTGCCAGCAGCAATAATCGGCGGGGGGCTCACAATGAGCAGTTCTTC. Translating gives CASSNNRRGAHNEQFF. Supplemented by reference TRBV9 and TRBJ2-1, the full variable domain reads DSGVTQTPKHLITATGQRVTLRCSPRSGDLSVYWYQQSLDQGLQFLIQYYNGEERAKGNILERFSAQQFPDLHSELNLSSLELGDSALYFCASSNNRRGAHNEQFFGPGTRLTVL.

V and J are TRBV9 and TRBJ2-7; the match to TRBD1 covers 7 bases. From germline, CDR1 is SGDLS and CDR2 YYNGEE. The length of the CDR3 is 17 residues. V gave up 0 bases and J gave up 3 bases; unmatched junction bases: 12. CDR3 amino acids: CASSVGLGTVDGYEQYF. The DNA for the CDR3 is TGTGCCAGCAGCGTAGGCCTCGGGACAGTGGACGGCTACGAGCAGTACTTC.